This TCR beta chain stems from a study of cytomegalovirus exposure and HLA in healthy donors. PCR was performed using 60 Vbeta and 13 Jbeta primers. Original methodology: Unique TCR beta chains totaled approximately 83 million in a later count, with around 11 million of them shared. The repertoire was sequenced with immunoSEQ multiplex PCR; TCRdb's copy has only in-frame clones and lacks some. That table gives V, J and clone size, and the DNA gave D and trimming. The sample holds about 260,000 clones, roughly 81% seen once. Of note for this clone: The antigen is undetermined.

Study-level results: Some TCR beta chains (about 170 of them) were listed as cytomegalovirus-associated. Later on, an analysis showed TCR association rates differing by HLA locus, with DRB1 the most and HLA-C the fewest. A missense DCLRE1C variant was associated with V- and J-gene trimming of TCR beta chains in a later analysis, and an independent cohort replicated the association.

The specimen sequenced was PBMCs. This clonotype was sampled from a woman aged 40 to 50 in good health and CMV-seropositive.

The CDR3 bases are TGCGCCAGCAGCCAAAAAACAGATACGCAGTATTTT. As protein: CASSQKTDTQYF. The rearrangement uses TRBV5-1 and TRBJ2-3; the D is unclear. CDR1 and CDR2 from the germline V gene are SGHRS and YFSETQ. The CDR3 is 12 residues long. Trimming took 4 bases from V and 3 from J, leaving 6 bases between them. Looking up the rest from reference TRBV5-1 and TRBJ2-3 gives the full variable domain: KAGVTQTPRYLIKTRGQQVTLSCSPISGHRSVSWYQQTPGQGLQFLFEYFSETQRNKGNFPGRFSGRQFSNSRSEMNVSTLELGDSALYLCASSQKTDTQYFGPGTRLTVL.